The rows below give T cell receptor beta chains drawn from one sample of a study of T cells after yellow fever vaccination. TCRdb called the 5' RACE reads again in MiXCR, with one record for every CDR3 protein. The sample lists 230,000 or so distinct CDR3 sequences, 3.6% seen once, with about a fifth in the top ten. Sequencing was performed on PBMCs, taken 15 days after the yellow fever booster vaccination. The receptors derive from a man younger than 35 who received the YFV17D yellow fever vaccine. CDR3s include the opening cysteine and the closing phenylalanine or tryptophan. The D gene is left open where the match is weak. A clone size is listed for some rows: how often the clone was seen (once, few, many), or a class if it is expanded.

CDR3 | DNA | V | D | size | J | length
CASSGAPWETQYF | TGCGCCAGCTCAGGAGCCCCGTGGGAGACCCAGTACTTC | TRBV5-1 | - | - | TRBJ2-5 | 13
CASSAGTTLLGELFF | TGTGCCAGCAGCGCCGGGACGACATTACTCGGGGAGCTGTTTTTT | TRBV9 | - | many | TRBJ2-2 | 15
CASSLPGLAGGTPYEQYF | TGTGCCAGCAGCTTGCCGGGACTAGCGGGAGGGACTCCCTACGAGCAGTACTTC | TRBV5-4 | TRBD2 | many | TRBJ2-7 | 18
CASSLAGGAARGNQPQHF | TGTGCCAGCAGCTTAGCTGGGGGGGCTGCCAGGGGGAATCAGCCCCAGCATTTT | TRBV7-2 | TRBD1 | many | TRBJ1-5 | 18
CASSLSQGIANEQFF | TGTGCCAGCAGCCTCTCCCAGGGGATCGCGAATGAGCAGTTCTTC | TRBV7-9 | - | many | TRBJ2-1 | 15
CASSYQGSAGSPLHF | TGTGCCAGCAGTTACCAGGGAAGTGCGGGTTCACCCCTCCACTTT | TRBV12-3/TRBV12-4 | - | many | TRBJ1-6 | 15
CASSSGLAAYYNEQFF | TGTGCCAGCAGTTCGGGACTAGCGGCTTACTACAATGAGCAGTTCTTC | TRBV6-5 | TRBD2 | many | TRBJ2-1 | 16
CSARGLAGAPYEQYF | TGCAGTGCTAGAGGACTAGCGGGGGCCCCCTACGAGCAGTACTTC | TRBV20-1 | TRBD2 | many | TRBJ2-7 | 15
CASSVRGAEQETQYF | TGTGCCAGCAGCGTAAGGGGGGCAGAACAAGAGACCCAGTACTTC | TRBV7-3 | - | few | TRBJ2-5 | 15
CSAASGVHQPQHF | TGCAGTGCAGCGAGCGGGGTCCATCAGCCCCAGCATTTT | TRBV20-1 | - | many | TRBJ1-5 | 13
CSARDRTGSSGNTIYF | TGCAGTGCTAGAGATAGAACAGGGAGCTCTGGAAACACCATATATTTT | TRBV20-1 | - | many | TRBJ1-3 | 16
CASSYSPKAGELFF | TGTGCCAGCAGTTACTCCCCGAAGGCCGGGGAGCTGTTTTTT | TRBV6-5 | - | many | TRBJ2-2 | 14
CASSLPRNTGELFF | TGTGCCAGCAGCCTGCCCAGGAACACCGGGGAGCTGTTTTTT | TRBV7-9 | - | many | TRBJ2-2 | 14
CASSLSPDQYF | TGTGCCAGCAGTTTAAGCCCCGATCAGTACTTC | TRBV28 | - | many | TRBJ2-7 | 11
CASSENLRGGDTEAFF | TGTGCCAGCAGTGAGAACCTCAGAGGGGGGGACACTGAAGCTTTCTTT | TRBV2 | - | many | TRBJ1-1 | 16
CASSLAGRTGELFF | TGTGCCAGCAGTTTGGCAGGGCGGACCGGGGAGCTGTTTTTT | TRBV2 | - | many | TRBJ2-2 | 14
CASSLGLAGENYEQYF | TGTGCCAGCAGCTTGGGACTAGCGGGAGAGAATTACGAGCAGTACTTC | TRBV5-4 | TRBD2 | many | TRBJ2-7 | 16
CASSLYGQETQYF | TGTGCCAGCAGCTTATACGGACAAGAGACCCAGTACTTC | TRBV5-5 | - | - | TRBJ2-5 | 13
CASSQEVGNSPLHF | TGTGCCAGCAGCCAAGAGGTAGGAAATTCACCCCTCCACTTT | TRBV3-1 | - | many | TRBJ1-6 | 14
CASRTEPAGDRTGELFF | TGTGCCAGCAGAACTGAGCCAGCGGGGGACCGCACCGGGGAGCTGTTTTTT | TRBV7-8 | TRBD2 | many | TRBJ2-2 | 17
CSVNRDRNTGELFF | TGCAGCGTTAACCGGGACAGGAACACCGGGGAGCTGTTTTTT | TRBV29-1 | TRBD1 | many | TRBJ2-2 | 14
CSVVGQGGKAEAFF | TGCAGCGTCGTAGGACAGGGAGGGAAGGCTGAAGCTTTCTTT | TRBV29-1 | TRBD1 | many | TRBJ1-1 | 14
CATGTGGNEQFF | TGCGCCACCGGGACAGGGGGAAATGAGCAGTTCTTC | TRBV5-1 | TRBD1 | many | TRBJ2-1 | 12
CSARDFQTAYNEQFF | TGCAGTGCTAGAGATTTTCAGACCGCCTACAATGAGCAGTTCTTC | TRBV20-1 | - | many | TRBJ2-1 | 15
CASSLWGGSYNEQFF | TGTGCCAGCAGCTTATGGGGCGGGTCGTACAATGAGCAGTTCTTC | TRBV7-3 | - | many | TRBJ2-1 | 15
CASSWGTTLSYEQYF | TGCGCCAGCAGCTGGGGGACTACCCTCTCCTACGAGCAGTACTTC | TRBV5-1 | TRBD2 | many | TRBJ2-7 | 15
CASSPSGDYNEQFF | TGTGCCAGCAGCCCTAGCGGGGACTACAATGAGCAGTTCTTC | TRBV13 | TRBD2 | few | TRBJ2-1 | 14
CAISESGGTERRSNQPQHF | TGTGCCATCAGTGAGTCAGGCGGGACGGAGCGTCGTAGCAATCAGCCCCAGCATTTT | TRBV10-3 | - | many | TRBJ1-5 | 19
CASGVGTEAFF | TGTGCCAGTGGAGTTGGCACTGAAGCTTTCTTT | TRBV2 | - | many | TRBJ1-1 | 11
CASSGTVYNSPLHF | TGTGCCAGCAGTGGGACAGTTTATAATTCACCCCTCCACTTT | TRBV7-2 | TRBD1 | few | TRBJ1-6 | 14
CASSSDRAGNTIYF | TGCGCCAGCAGCTCGGACAGGGCCGGAAACACCATATATTTT | TRBV5-1 | TRBD1 | many | TRBJ1-3 | 14
CASSLVWGPNYGYTF | TGTGCCAGCAGCTTAGTCTGGGGACCTAACTATGGCTACACCTTC | TRBV7-2 | - | many | TRBJ1-2 | 15
CASSHQGTGELFF | TGTGCCAGCAGTCACCAGGGTACCGGGGAGCTGTTTTTT | TRBV6-6 | - | many | TRBJ2-2 | 13
CSARDGDHRTDTQYF | TGCAGTGCTAGAGACGGGGACCACCGCACAGATACGCAGTATTTT | TRBV20-1 | - | - | TRBJ2-3 | 15
CATSRDKVHTEAFF | TGTGCCACCAGCAGAGATAAAGTTCACACTGAAGCTTTCTTT | TRBV15 | - | many | TRBJ1-1 | 14
CASSLPDNYGYTF | TGCGCCAGCAGCTTGCCAGACAACTATGGCTACACCTTC | TRBV5-1 | - | many | TRBJ1-2 | 13
CSAGEGGFNQPQHF | TGCAGTGCTGGGGAGGGGGGTTTCAATCAGCCCCAGCATTTT | TRBV20-1 | - | few | TRBJ1-5 | 14
CASSQGYLQGVSTDTQYF | TGCGCCAGCAGCCAAGGATACCTACAGGGGGTGTCCACAGATACGCAGTATTTT | TRBV4-3 | TRBD1 | many | TRBJ2-3 | 18
CASSLEGQNNSPLHF | TGTGCCAGCAGCTTAGAGGGGCAAAATAATTCACCCCTCCACTTT | TRBV7-6 | - | many | TRBJ1-6 | 15
CSGDGYDTQYF | TGCAGTGGGGACGGTTATGATACGCAGTATTTT | TRBV20-1 | - | many | TRBJ2-3 | 11
CASSSEVGQGANTGELFF | TGTGCCAGCAGCTCCGAAGTGGGACAGGGGGCGAACACCGGGGAGCTGTTTTTT | TRBV5-6 | TRBD1 | many | TRBJ2-2 | 18
CATRGDEQFF | TGTGCCACCCGGGGGGATGAGCAGTTCTTC | TRBV6-2/TRBV6-3 | TRBD2 | many | TRBJ2-1 | 10
CASTRNRGAYNEQFF | TGCGCCAGCACCAGGAACCGGGGGGCCTACAATGAGCAGTTCTTC | TRBV5-1 | TRBD2 | many | TRBJ2-1 | 15
CASSLTATYGYTF | TGCGCCAGCAGCTTGACCGCTACCTATGGCTACACCTTC | TRBV5-1 | - | many | TRBJ1-2 | 13
CASSLPSGTGYNEQFF | TGCGCCAGCAGCCTCCCTTCCGGGACAGGTTACAATGAGCAGTTCTTC | TRBV5-1 | TRBD1 | many | TRBJ2-1 | 16
CSARDPSGGNNNEQFF | TGCAGTGCTAGAGATCCCAGCGGGGGGAACAACAATGAGCAGTTCTTC | TRBV20-1 | TRBD2 | many | TRBJ2-1 | 16
CASSVAGGPDTQYF | TGTGCCAGCAGCGTAGCGGGGGGGCCAGATACGCAGTATTTT | TRBV5-4 | TRBD2 | many | TRBJ2-3 | 14
CSARTPGAQFF | TGCAGTGCTAGGACCCCCGGAGCGCAGTTCTTC | TRBV20-1 | - | many | TRBJ2-1 | 11
CASSVDRTKNTEAFF | TGTGCCAGCAGCGTCGACCGGACTAAGAACACTGAAGCTTTCTTT | TRBV7-9 | - | - | TRBJ1-1 | 15
CASSQGTSEGETQYF | TGTGCCAGCAGCCAAGGGACTAGCGAGGGAGAGACCCAGTACTTC | TRBV4-2 | TRBD2 | many | TRBJ2-5 | 15
CASSVGQARSYNSPLHF | TGTGCCAGCAGCGTAGGCCAGGCTCGCTCCTATAATTCACCCCTCCACTTT | TRBV9 | - | - | TRBJ1-6 | 17
CASSHGRLAGPTDTQYF | TGCGCCAGCAGCCATGGCCGACTAGCGGGGCCCACAGATACGCAGTATTTT | TRBV4-1 | TRBD2 | - | TRBJ2-3 | 17
CSANPHNEQFF | TGCAGTGCAAACCCCCACAATGAGCAGTTCTTC | TRBV20-1 | - | many | TRBJ2-1 | 11
CASSRLAGGLGNNEQFF | TGTGCCAGCAGCCGACTAGCGGGGGGCCTGGGTAACAATGAGCAGTTCTTC | TRBV7-7 | TRBD2 | many | TRBJ2-1 | 17
CASSLGGLAHLYNEQFF | TGCGCCAGCAGCTTGGGAGGACTAGCCCACCTCTACAATGAGCAGTTCTTC | TRBV5-1 | TRBD2 | many | TRBJ2-1 | 17
CSVGGTGDGDLGEQYF | TGCAGCGTGGGCGGGACAGGGGATGGGGACTTGGGCGAGCAGTACTTC | TRBV29-1 | TRBD1 | many | TRBJ2-7 | 16
CASRPVTEAFF | TGTGCCAGCAGGCCCGTCACTGAAGCTTTCTTT | TRBV2 | - | - | TRBJ1-1 | 11